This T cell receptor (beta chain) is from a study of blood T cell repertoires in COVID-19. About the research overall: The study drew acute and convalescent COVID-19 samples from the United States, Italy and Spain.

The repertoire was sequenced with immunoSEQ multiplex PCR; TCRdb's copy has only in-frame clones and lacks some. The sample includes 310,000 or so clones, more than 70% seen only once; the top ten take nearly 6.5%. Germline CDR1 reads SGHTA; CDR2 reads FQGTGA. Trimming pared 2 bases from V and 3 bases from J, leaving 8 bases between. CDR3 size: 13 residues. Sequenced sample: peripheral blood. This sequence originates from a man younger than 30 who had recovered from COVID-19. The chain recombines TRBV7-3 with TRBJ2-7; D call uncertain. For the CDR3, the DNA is TGTGCCAGCAGCTTAGAGTCCGGCTACGAGCAGTACTTC. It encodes CASSLESGYEQYF. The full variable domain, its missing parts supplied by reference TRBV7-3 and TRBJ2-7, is GAGVSQTPSNKVTEKGKYVELRCDPISGHTALYWYRQSLGQGPEFLIYFQGTGAADDSGLPNDRFFAVRPEGSVSTLKIQRTERGDSAVYLCASSLESGYEQYFGPGTRLTVT.